What follows are 13 T cell receptor beta chains derived from one specimen sequenced in a study of blood T cell repertoires in COVID-19. Sequencing was performed with immunoSEQ multiplex PCR; in TCRdb, only in-frame clones are kept and a portion is missing. The table has 190,000 or so clones, approximately 90% seen once. Sample: PBMCs or T cells enriched from blood (not recorded which). The receptor source for this set is a man younger than 40 who had recovered from COVID-19.

The CDR3 coding sequence is TGCGCCAGCAGCTTGACCCCGGCAGGGGGCAGTTGGGGCAATCAGCCCCAGCATTTT. Translating it yields CASSLTPAGGSWGNQPQHF. V usage is TRBV5-1 and J usage is TRBJ1-5; TRBD1 matches 8 bases. CDR3 length equals 19 residues. Unmatched junction bases numbered 14, after V lost 1 base and J lost 2 bases. Germline lookup yields CDR1 SGHRS and CDR2 YFSETQ.

This chain links TRBV28 with TRBJ1-1, with TRBD1 matching over 7 bases. The CDR3 has 14 amino acids. V dropped 3 bases and J dropped 3; count of bases not matched to a gene: 4. CDR1 and CDR2 (germline): MDHEN, SYDVKM. The CDR3 loop is CASSFTGDYTEAFF. The CDR3 bases are TGTGCCAGCAGTTTTACAGGGGATTACACTGAAGCTTTCTTT.

The rearrangement uses TRBV9 and TRBJ1-3, with TRBD1 matching over 8 bases. Germline assignment: CDR1 SGDLS and CDR2 YYNGEE. CDR3 length: 13 amino acids. With V trimmed by 7 bases and J by 2 bases, 2 bases remained unmatched. This chain's CDR3 is CASDRGAGNTIYF. CDR3 in DNA: TGTGCCAGCGACAGGGGAGCTGGAAACACCATATATTTT.

The chain recombines TRBV18 with TRBJ2-7; 12 positions match TRBD1. CDR3 length: 17 amino acids. The germline V gene encodes CDR1 KGHSH and CDR2 LQKENI. V lost 3 bases, J lost 3 bases, and 9 bases stayed unmatched. The CDR3 region is CASSPIPGTGGHYEQYF. The CDR3, as DNA: TGTGCCAGCTCACCCATTCCCGGGACAGGGGGCCACTACGAGCAGTACTTC.

V usage is TRBV5-4 and J usage is TRBJ2-2, with D possibly being TRBD1 (6 bases). Germline lookup yields CDR1 SGHNT and CDR2 YYREEE (reference sequence). Trimming took off 0 bases at V and 0 bases at J, with 9 bases between the two ends. The CDR3 spans 16 residues. The DNA for the CDR3 is TGTGCCAGCAGCTTGGCTCGGACAGCGAACACCGGGGAGCTGTTTTTT. Translation: CASSLARTANTGELFF.

The chain is built from TRBV12-5 and TRBJ2-2; 9 nucleotides agree with TRBD2. Looked up from germline, CDR1 is LGHNT and CDR2 is FRNRAP. CDR3 length: 16 amino acids. J lost 5 bases, V lost 3 bases, and 7 bases had no gene match. In DNA form, the CDR3 reads TGTGCTAGTGGTTTAGCGGCTAGCGGGATAACCGGGGAGCTGTTTTTT. Encoded protein: CASGLAASGITGELFF.

The CDR3 nucleotides are TGTGCCAGTAGCTCTAGCGGGAGTAGCACAGATACGCAGTATTTT. Translated, it gives CASSSSGSSTDTQYF. This rearrangement joins TRBV19 to TRBJ2-3; 10 positions match TRBD2. CDR1 is LNHDA and CDR2 is SQIVND in the germline V gene (reference sequence). The junction had 3 bases not matched to a gene; V was cut back by 6 bases and J by 0 bases. The CDR3 totals 15 residues.

The V and J genes are TRBV30 and TRBJ1-2; TRBD1 agrees at 7 bases. V shed 3 bases and J 4 bases; nucleotides not matched to a gene: 5. Looked up from germline, CDR1 is GTSNPN and CDR2 is SVGIG (reference sequence). CDR3 size: 13 residues. CDR3 in DNA: TGTGCCTGGAGGAGGGGACAGTTCTATGGCTACACCTTC. Translating it yields CAWRRGQFYGYTF. The full variable domain, its missing parts supplied by reference TRBV30 and TRBJ1-2, is SQTIHQWPATLVQPVGSPLSLECTVEGTSNPNLYWYRQAAGRGLQLLFYSVGIGQISSEVPQNLSASRPQDRQFILSSKKLLLSDSGFYLCAWRRGQFYGYTFGSGTRLTVV.

This clone was counted between two and nine times. The chain carries TRBV19 and TRBJ2-2, with TRBD1 matching 9 bases. J lost 6 bases, V lost 5 bases, and 10 bases had no gene match. This CDR3 is built from 16 residues. Germline values: CDR1 LNHDA, CDR2 SQIVND (reference sequence). The CDR3 bases are TGTGCCAGTAGTTTTACGACAGGGGGAATCGCCGGGGAGCTGTTTTTT. This gives the protein CASSFTTGGIAGELFF.

On this clone itself: This sample also contains other DNA sequences that code for the same CDR3. V is TRBV9 and J is TRBJ2-2; 10 nucleotides agree with TRBD1. V lost 1 base, J lost 4 bases, and 1 base stayed unmatched. The CDR3 is 15 residues long. From germline, CDR1 is SGDLS and CDR2 YYNGEE. The CDR3, as DNA: TGTGCCAGCAGCGTACGGACAGGGGGCACCGGGGAGCTGTTTTTT. Amino acid sequence: CASSVRTGGTGELFF.

J is TRBJ1-2 and V is TRBV3-1 (or the pseudogene TRBV3-2); 11 bases agree with TRBD1. The CDR3 length is 16 residues. Germline CDR1 is LGHDT and CDR2 is YNNKEL (reference sequence). Unmatched junction bases numbered 6, after V lost 2 bases and J lost 4 bases. CDR3 nucleotides: TGTGCCAGCAGCCAAAGGAGGACAGGGGGCGTCTATGGCTACACCTTC. As protein: CASSQRRTGGVYGYTF.

This clone was picked up a small number of times. The CDR3 here is CASDGTPNQPQHF. As DNA, the CDR3 is TGTGCCAGCGACGGGACACCGAATCAGCCCCAGCATTTT. This rearrangement joins TRBV6-4 to TRBJ1-5; tentatively, D is TRBD1 (6 bases). V was cut by 8 bases and J by 4 bases, with 12 bases left in between. This CDR3 is built from 13 residues. CDR1 is MRHNA and CDR2 is SNTAGT in the germline V gene.

The gene calls are TRBV4-3 and TRBJ2-7; weak D call: TRBD1 (5 bases). The CDR3 has 14 residues. Looked up from germline, CDR1 is LGHNA and CDR2 is YSLEER. V was clipped by 1 base and J by 3 bases, with 10 bases between them. CDR3 loop: CASSQARQFYEQYF. The DNA of the CDR3 is TGCGCCAGCAGCCAAGCACGACAGTTCTACGAGCAGTACTTC.